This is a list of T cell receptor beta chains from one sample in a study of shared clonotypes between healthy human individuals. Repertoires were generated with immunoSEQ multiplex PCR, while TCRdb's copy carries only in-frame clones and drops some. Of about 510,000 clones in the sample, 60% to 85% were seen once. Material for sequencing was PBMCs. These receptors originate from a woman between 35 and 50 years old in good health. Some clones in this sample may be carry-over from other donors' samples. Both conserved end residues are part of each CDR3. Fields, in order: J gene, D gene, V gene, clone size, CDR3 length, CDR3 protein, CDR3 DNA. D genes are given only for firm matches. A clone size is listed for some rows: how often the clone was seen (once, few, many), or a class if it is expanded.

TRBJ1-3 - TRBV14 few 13 CASSQAGGNTIYF TGTGCCAGCAGCCAAGCCGGAGGAAACACCATATATTTT
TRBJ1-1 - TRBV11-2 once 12 CASSFGEGEAFF TGTGCCAGCAGCTTTGGGGAGGGTGAAGCTTTCTTT
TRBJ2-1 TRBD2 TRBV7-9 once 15 CASSISGIGDNEQFF TGTGCCAGCAGCATTAGCGGGATAGGGGACAATGAGCAGTTCTTC
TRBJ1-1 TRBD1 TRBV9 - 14 CASSTDRGLAEAFF TGTGCCAGCAGCACCGACAGGGGGTTGGCTGAAGCTTTCTTT
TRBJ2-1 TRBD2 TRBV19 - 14 CASSRGLAVNEQFF TGTGCCAGTAGTAGGGGACTAGCAGTCAATGAGCAGTTCTTC
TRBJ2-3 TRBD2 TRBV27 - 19 CASLGDGGRGLAGTDTQYF TGTGCCAGCCTAGGGGACGGAGGACGAGGCCTAGCGGGCACAGATACGCAGTATTTT
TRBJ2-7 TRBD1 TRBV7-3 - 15 CASSLTGQGVNEQYF TGTGCCAGCAGCTTAACGGGACAGGGGGTTAACGAGCAGTACTTC
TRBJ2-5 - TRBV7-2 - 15 CASSLALSAQETQYF TGTGCCAGCAGCTTAGCGCTGTCAGCCCAAGAGACCCAGTACTTC
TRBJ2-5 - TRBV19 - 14 CASSMVSGGETQYF TGTGCCAGTAGTATGGTTAGCGGCGGAGAGACCCAGTACTTC
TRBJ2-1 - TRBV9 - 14 CASSLVGSYNEQFF TGTGCCAGCAGTCTCGTGGGCTCCTACAATGAGCAGTTCTTC
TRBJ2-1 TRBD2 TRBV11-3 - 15 CASSQGLAEDNEQFF TGTGCCAGCAGCCAGGGACTAGCGGAGGACAATGAGCAGTTCTTC
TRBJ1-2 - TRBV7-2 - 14 CASSYIRTGGGYTF TGTGCCAGCAGCTACATCCGTACAGGAGGCGGCTACACCTTC
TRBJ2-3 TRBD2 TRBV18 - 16 CASSPNRAGDPGTQYF TGTGCCAGCTCACCAAATCGAGCGGGAGACCCCGGTACGCAGTATTTT
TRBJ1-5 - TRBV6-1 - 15 CASSKTWTLNQPQHF TGTGCCAGCTCAAAGACCTGGACGTTAAATCAGCCCCAGCATTTT
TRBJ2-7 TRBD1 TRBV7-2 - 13 CASSLAAGGEQYF TGTGCCAGCAGCTTAGCGGCAGGGGGCGAGCAGTACTTC
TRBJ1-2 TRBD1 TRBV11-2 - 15 CASAQGPAADYGYTF TGTGCCAGCGCACAGGGGCCGGCGGCGGACTATGGCTACACCTTC
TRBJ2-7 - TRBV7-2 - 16 CASSLGASASSYEQYF TGTGCCAGCAGCTTAGGGGCTAGCGCTAGCTCCTACGAGCAGTACTTC
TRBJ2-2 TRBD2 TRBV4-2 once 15 CASSSGTSYTGELFF TGTGCCAGCAGCTCCGGGACTAGCTACACCGGGGAGCTGTTTTTT
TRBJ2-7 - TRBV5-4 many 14 CASSLGSREYEQYF TGTGCCAGCAGCTTGGGTAGCAGGGAGTACGAGCAGTACTTC
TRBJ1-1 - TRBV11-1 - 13 CASSQQMNTEAFF TGTGCCAGCAGCCAACAAATGAACACTGAAGCTTTCTTT
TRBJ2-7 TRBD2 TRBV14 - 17 CASSQSVGGGPLDEQYF TGTGCCAGCAGCCAATCAGTCGGGGGAGGGCCTCTGGACGAGCAGTACTTC
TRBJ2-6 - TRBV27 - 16 CASSPGHQPGANVLTF TGTGCCAGCAGTCCGGGACACCAGCCTGGGGCCAACGTCCTGACTTTC
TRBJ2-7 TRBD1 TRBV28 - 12 CASRSGQREQYF TGTGCCAGCAGATCGGGACAGCGCGAGCAGTACTTC
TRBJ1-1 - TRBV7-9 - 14 CASSLDRLNTEAFF TGTGCCAGCAGCTTAGACCGATTGAACACTGAAGCTTTCTTT
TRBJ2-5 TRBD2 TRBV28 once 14 CASNPGGAGETQYF TGTGCCAGCAACCCCGGGGGGGCGGGGGAGACCCAGTACTTC
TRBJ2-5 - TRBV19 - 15 CASSNDDGLQETQYF TGTGCCAGTAGTAACGACGACGGATTACAAGAGACCCAGTACTTC
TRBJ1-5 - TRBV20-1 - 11 CSEEIRQPQHF TGCAGTGAGGAGATTCGTCAGCCCCAGCATTTT
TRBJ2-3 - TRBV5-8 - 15 CASSYLEQTTDTQYF TGTGCCAGCAGCTATTTAGAACAGACGACAGATACGCAGTATTTT
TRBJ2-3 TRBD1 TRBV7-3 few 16 CASSSTGQTSTDTQYF TGTGCCAGCAGCTCGACAGGGCAAACTAGCACAGATACGCAGTATTTT
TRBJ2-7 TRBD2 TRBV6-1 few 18 CASSEGGLLAGGWYEQYF TGTGCCAGCAGTGAAGGGGGCCTCCTAGCGGGAGGGTGGTACGAGCAGTACTTC
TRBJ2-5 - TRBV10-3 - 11 CAISDGETQYF TGTGCCATCAGTGATGGGGAGACCCAGTACTTC
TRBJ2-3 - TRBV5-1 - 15 CASSLFGSRSDTQYF TGCGCCAGCAGCTTGTTCGGGAGTAGGTCAGATACGCAGTATTTT
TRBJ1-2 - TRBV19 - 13 CASTLGINYGYTF TGTGCCAGTACCCTGGGAATTAACTATGGCTACACCTTC
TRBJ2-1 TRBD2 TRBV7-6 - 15 CASSVAGTSGNEQFF TGTGCCAGCAGCGTAGCCGGGACTAGCGGGAATGAGCAGTTCTTC
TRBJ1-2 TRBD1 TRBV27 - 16 CASGSQTGGDGYGYTF TGTGCCAGCGGGTCCCAGACAGGGGGCGACGGTTATGGCTACACCTTC
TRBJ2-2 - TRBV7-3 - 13 CASSSSRSEELFF TGTGCCAGCAGCTCAAGCCGATCGGAGGAGCTGTTTTTT
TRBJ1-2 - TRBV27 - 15 CASSLSGTSLYGYTF TGTGCCAGCAGTTTATCCGGGACAAGCCTCTATGGCTACACCTTC
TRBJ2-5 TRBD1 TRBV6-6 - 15 CASSYVHRGQETQYF TGTGCCAGCAGTTACGTCCACAGGGGCCAAGAGACCCAGTACTTC
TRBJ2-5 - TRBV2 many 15 CASSDPGPGSETQYF TGTGCCAGCAGTGATCCGGGCCCCGGTTCAGAGACCCAGTACTTC
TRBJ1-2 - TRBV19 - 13 CASSKTGSRGYTF TGTGCCAGTAGTAAAACTGGGTCTCGTGGCTACACCTTC
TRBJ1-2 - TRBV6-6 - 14 CASSYKGENYGYTF TGTGCCAGCAGTTACAAGGGGGAAAACTATGGCTACACCTTC